This T cell receptor beta chain appears in the sequencing data of a study of T cells in localized non-small cell lung cancer. Regarding the study as a whole: Highest T cell clonality was seen in uninvolved adjacent lung, surpassing that measured in tumor.

The method was immunoSEQ multiplex PCR; TCRdb's version includes in-frame clones alone and lacks a portion of them. This sample has 55,000 or so clones, with roughly 80% found just once. CDR3 length equals 11 residues. The V gene lost 0 bases and the J gene lost 4 bases, with 0 bases spanning the gap. CDR1 is LNHDA, CDR2 SQIVND, per germline (reference sequence). On this clone: The target antigen is unknown.

The specimen was PBMCs, collected before any cancer treatment. This clonotype originated in a woman aged 40-69 years with stage II lung adenocarcinoma. The chain carries TRBV19 and TRBJ1-1; D is unclear. The CDR3 sequence is CASSIDTEAFF. CDR3 DNA: TGTGCCAGTAGTATAGACACTGAAGCTTTCTTT. The complete variable domain, with remaining parts taken from reference TRBV19 and TRBJ1-1, reads DGGITQSPKYLFRKEGQNVTLSCEQNLNHDAMYWYRQDPGQGLRLIYYSQIVNDFQKGDIAEGYSVSREKKESFPLTVTSAQKNPTAFYLCASSIDTEAFFGQGTRLTVV.